The T cell receptor (beta chain) under discussion was sequenced for a study of T cell clonality in common variable immunodeficiency. This clone was picked up many times. Read sequence stops 3 residues before the CDR3 end, and the germline J gene provides the missing end. The CDR3 loop spans 12 amino acids. The germline gives CDR1 GTSNPN, CDR2 SVGIG (reference sequence). V lost 3 bases to trimming and J lost 2 bases, with 5 bases between them. Produced via immunoSEQ multiplex PCR; TCRdb's table is partial and in-frame only. The sample has over 45,000 clones, none seen only once; the top ten hold around 1.8%.

This sequence joins TRBV30 and TRBJ1-3; D ambiguous. The specimen was peripheral blood mononuclear cells. This sequence was found in a person aged 18 to 70 in good health. The DNA read from the CDR3 is TGTGCCTGGAGAGGTCCTGGAAACACC. This codes for CAWRGPGNT. The complete CDR3 reads CAWRGPGNTIYF.